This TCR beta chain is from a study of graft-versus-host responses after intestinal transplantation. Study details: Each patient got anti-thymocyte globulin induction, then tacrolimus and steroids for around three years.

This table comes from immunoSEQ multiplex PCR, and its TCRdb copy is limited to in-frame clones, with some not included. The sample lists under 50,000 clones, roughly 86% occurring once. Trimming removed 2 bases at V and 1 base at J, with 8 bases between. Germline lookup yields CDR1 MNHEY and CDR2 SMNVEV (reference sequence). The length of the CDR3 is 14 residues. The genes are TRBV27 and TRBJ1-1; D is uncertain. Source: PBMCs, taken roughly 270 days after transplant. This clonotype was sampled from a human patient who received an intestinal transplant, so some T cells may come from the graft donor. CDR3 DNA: TGTGCCAGCAGTTTAGGGTTGCGGAACACTGAAGCTTTCTTT. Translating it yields CASSLGLRNTEAFF.